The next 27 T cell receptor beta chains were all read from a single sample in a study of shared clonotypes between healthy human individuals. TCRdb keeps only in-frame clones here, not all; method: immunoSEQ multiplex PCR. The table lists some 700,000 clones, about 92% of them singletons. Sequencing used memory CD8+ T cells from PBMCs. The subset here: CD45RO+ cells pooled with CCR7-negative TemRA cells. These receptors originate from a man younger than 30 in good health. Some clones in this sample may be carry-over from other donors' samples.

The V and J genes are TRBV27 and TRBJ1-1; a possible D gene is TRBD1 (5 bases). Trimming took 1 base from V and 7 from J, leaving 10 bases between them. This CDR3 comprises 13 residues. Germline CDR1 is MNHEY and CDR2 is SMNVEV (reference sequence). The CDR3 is CASSLWQGREAFF. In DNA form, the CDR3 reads TGTGCCAGCAGTTTATGGCAGGGTCGTGAAGCTTTCTTT.

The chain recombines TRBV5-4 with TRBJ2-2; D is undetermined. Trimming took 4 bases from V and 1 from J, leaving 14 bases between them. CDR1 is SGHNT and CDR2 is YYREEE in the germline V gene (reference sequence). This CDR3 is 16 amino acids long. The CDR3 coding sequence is TGTGCCAGCAGCCCAGAGCAGCCGCGGAACACCGGGGAGCTGTTTTTT. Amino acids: CASSPEQPRNTGELFF.

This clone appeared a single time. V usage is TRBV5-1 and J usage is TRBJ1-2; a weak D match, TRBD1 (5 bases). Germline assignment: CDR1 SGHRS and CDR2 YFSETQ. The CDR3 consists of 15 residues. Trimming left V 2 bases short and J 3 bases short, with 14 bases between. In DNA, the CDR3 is TGCGCCAGCAGCTTTGGGGTATTGGGGGACTATGGCTACACCTTC. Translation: CASSFGVLGDYGYTF.

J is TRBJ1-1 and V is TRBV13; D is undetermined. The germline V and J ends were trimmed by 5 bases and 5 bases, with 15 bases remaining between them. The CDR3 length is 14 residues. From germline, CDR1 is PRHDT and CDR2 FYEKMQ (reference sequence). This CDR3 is CASSPQRTATEAFF. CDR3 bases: TGTGCCAGCAGCCCCCAGCGTACGGCGACTGAAGCTTTCTTT.

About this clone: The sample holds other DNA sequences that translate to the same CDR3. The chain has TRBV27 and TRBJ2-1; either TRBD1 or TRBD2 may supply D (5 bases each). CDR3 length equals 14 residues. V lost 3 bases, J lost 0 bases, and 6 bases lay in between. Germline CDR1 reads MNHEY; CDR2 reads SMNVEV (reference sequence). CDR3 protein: CASSFGGSYNEQFF. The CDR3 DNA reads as TGTGCCAGCAGTTTTGGGGGCTCCTACAATGAGCAGTTCTTC.

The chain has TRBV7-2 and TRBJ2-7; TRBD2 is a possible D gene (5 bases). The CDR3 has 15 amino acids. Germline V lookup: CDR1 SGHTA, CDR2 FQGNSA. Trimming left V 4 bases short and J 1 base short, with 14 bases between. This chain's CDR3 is CASSSSRRTSYEQYF. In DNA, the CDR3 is TGTGCCAGCAGCTCAAGCAGGAGGACTTCCTACGAGCAGTACTTC.

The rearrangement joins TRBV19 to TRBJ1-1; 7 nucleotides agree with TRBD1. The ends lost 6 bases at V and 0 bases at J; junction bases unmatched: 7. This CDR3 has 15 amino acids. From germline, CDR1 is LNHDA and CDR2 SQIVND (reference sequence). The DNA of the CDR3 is TGTGCCAGTAGAAACTTACAGGGGATGAACACTGAAGCTTTCTTT. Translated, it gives CASRNLQGMNTEAFF.

Here the CDR3 DNA reads TGTGCCAGCAGTTTATGGCCAGCCGCTAACTATGGCTACACCTTC. Translating gives CASSLWPAANYGYTF. The chain joins TRBV27 to TRBJ1-2; D is unclear. The germline V gene has CDR1 MNHEY and CDR2 SMNVEV (reference sequence). There are 15 residues in the CDR3. The V end lost 1 base, the J end lost 0 bases, and 9 bases lay between the germline ends.

DNA for the CDR3: TGTGCCAGCAGTCCCAGGACAGGGGATAAAAACATTCAGTACTTC. Amino acids: CASSPRTGDKNIQYF. This chain connects TRBV27 to TRBJ2-4; 9 bases map to TRBD1. The CDR3 extends over 15 amino acids. The germline CDR1 and CDR2 sequences are MNHEY and SMNVEV (reference sequence). J was trimmed by 4 bases and V by 5 bases; bases with no gene match: 6.

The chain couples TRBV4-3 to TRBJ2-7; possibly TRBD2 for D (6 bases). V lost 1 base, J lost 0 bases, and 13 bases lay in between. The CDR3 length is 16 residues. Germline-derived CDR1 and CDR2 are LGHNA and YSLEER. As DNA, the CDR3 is TGCGCCAGCAGCCAAGGGCTAGCGACCGTCTCCTACGAGCAGTACTTC. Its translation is CASSQGLATVSYEQYF.

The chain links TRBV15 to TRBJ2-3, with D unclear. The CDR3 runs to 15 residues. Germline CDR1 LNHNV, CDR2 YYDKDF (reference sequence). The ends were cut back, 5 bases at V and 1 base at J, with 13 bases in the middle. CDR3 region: CATSPRRVGTDTQYF. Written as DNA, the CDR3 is TGTGCCACCAGCCCGCGCCGCGTTGGCACAGATACGCAGTATTTT.

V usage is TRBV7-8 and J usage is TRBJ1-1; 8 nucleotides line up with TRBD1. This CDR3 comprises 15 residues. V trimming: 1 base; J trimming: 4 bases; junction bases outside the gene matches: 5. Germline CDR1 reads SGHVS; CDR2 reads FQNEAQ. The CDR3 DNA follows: TGTGCCAGCAGCTTAGGTATTACAGGGGGCACTGAAGCTTTCTTT. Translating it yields CASSLGITGGTEAFF.

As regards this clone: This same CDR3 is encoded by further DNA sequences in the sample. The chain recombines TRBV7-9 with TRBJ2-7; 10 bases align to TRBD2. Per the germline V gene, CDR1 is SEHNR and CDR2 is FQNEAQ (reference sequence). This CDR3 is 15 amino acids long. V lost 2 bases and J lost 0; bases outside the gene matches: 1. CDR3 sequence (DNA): TGTGCCAGCAGCTTATCTAGCGGGAGCTCCTACGAGCAGTACTTC. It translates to CASSLSSGSSYEQYF.

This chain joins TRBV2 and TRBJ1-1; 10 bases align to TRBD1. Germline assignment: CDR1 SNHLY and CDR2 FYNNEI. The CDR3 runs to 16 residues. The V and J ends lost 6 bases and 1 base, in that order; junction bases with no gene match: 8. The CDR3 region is CASRNSRTGGNTEAFF. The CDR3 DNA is TGTGCCAGCAGGAATAGTCGGACAGGGGGGAACACTGAAGCTTTCTTT.

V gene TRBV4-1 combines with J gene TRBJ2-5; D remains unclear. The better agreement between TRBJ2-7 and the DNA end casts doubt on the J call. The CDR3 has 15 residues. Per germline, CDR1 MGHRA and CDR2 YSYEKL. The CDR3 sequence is CASSQGVVGPYEQYF. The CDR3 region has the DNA TGCGCCAGCAGCCAAGGAGTTGTAGGACCCTACGAGCAGTACTTC.

The CDR3 sequence: CASSYYLAAIVGNEQFF. CDR3 nucleotides: TGTGCCAGCAGCTATTATCTGGCAGCGATCGTCGGCAATGAGCAGTTCTTC. The J gene is TRBJ2-1, the V gene TRBV13; no firm D call. This CDR3 has 17 amino acids. Trimming pared 4 bases from V and 6 bases from J, leaving 22 bases between. Germline V gene lookup returns CDR1 PRHDT and CDR2 FYEKMQ (reference sequence).

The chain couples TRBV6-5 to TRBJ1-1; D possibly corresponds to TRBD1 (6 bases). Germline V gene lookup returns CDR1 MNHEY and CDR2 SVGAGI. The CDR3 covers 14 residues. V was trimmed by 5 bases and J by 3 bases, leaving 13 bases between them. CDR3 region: CASSTTGLDTEAFF. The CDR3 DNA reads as TGTGCCAGCAGTACTACAGGGTTGGACACTGAAGCTTTCTTT.

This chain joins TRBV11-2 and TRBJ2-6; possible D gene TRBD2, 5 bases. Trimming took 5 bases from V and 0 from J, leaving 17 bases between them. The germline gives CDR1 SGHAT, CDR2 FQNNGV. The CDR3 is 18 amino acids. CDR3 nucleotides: TGTGCCAGCAGCCTTCTGCGGGCGTACCACTCTGGGGCCAACGTCCTGACTTTC. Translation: CASSLLRAYHSGANVLTF. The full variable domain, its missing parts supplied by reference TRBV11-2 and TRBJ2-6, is EAGVAQSPRYKIIEKRQSVAFWCNPISGHATLYWYQQILGQGPKLLIQFQNNGVVDDSQLPKDRFSAERLKGVDSTLKIQPAKLEDSAVYLCASSLLRAYHSGANVLTFGAGSRLTVL.

The CDR3 region has the DNA TGTGCCAGCAGCCCTCAGGGTTACGAGCAGTACTTC. Amino acids: CASSPQGYEQYF. The J gene is TRBJ2-7, the V gene TRBV14, with a weak D call TRBD1 (5 bases). Trimming took off 4 bases at V and 4 bases at J, with 8 bases between the two ends. Germline CDR1 SGHDN, CDR2 FVKESK. The CDR3 is 12 amino acids. The whole variable domain, remainder taken from reference TRBV14 and TRBJ2-7, is EAGVTQFPSHSVIEKGQTVTLRCDPISGHDNLYWYRRVMGKEIKFLLHFVKESKQDESGMPNNRFLAERTGGTYSTLKVQPAELEDSGVYFCASSPQGYEQYFGPGTRLTVT.

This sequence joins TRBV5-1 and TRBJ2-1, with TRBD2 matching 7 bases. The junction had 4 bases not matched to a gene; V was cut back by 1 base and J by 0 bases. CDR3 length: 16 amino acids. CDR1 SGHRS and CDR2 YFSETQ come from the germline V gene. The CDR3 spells CASSLYLAGSYNEQFF. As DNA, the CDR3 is TGCGCCAGCAGCTTGTACTTAGCGGGCTCCTACAATGAGCAGTTCTTC.

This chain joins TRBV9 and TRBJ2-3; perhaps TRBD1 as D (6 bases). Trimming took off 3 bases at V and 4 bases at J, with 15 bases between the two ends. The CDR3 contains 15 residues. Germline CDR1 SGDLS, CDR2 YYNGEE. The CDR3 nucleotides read TGTGCCAGCAGCGCATGGGGCAGGGGAGCAGATACGCAGTATTTT. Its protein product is CASSAWGRGADTQYF.

CDR3 DNA sequence: TGTGCCAGCAGCCAGCTTACCCTAGCGGGAGGGCCGTACGAGCAGTACTTC. Translating gives CASSQLTLAGGPYEQYF. This rearrangement joins TRBV14 to TRBJ2-7, with TRBD2 matching over 12 bases. This CDR3 region has 17 residues. CDR1 is SGHDN, CDR2 FVKESK, per germline. Trimming cost V 3 bases and J 4 bases; bases outside gene matches: 10.

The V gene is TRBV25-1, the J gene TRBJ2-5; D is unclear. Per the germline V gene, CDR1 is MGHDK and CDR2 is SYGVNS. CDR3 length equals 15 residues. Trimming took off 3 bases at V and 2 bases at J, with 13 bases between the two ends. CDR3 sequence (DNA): TGTGCCAGCAGTGACTACGGCCGGATACAAGAGACCCAGTACTTC. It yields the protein CASSDYGRIQETQYF.

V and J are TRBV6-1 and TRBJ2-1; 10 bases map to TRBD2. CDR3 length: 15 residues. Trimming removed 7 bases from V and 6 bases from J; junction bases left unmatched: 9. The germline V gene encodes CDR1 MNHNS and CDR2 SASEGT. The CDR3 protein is CASTLGSGRANEQFF. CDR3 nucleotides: TGTGCCAGCACCCTGGGCAGCGGGAGGGCCAATGAGCAGTTCTTC.

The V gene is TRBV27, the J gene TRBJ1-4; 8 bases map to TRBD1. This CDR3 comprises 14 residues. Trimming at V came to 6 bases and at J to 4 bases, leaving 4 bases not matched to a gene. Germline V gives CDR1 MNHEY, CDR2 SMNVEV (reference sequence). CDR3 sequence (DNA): TGTGCCAGCAGCCACAGGGGGTTTAATGAAAAACTGTTTTTT. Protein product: CASSHRGFNEKLFF.

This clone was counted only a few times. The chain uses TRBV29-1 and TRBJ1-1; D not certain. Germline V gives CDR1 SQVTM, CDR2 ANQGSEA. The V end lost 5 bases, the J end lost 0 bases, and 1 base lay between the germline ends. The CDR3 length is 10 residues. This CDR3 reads CSVLNTEAFF. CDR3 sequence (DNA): TGCAGCGTTCTGAACACTGAAGCTTTCTTT.

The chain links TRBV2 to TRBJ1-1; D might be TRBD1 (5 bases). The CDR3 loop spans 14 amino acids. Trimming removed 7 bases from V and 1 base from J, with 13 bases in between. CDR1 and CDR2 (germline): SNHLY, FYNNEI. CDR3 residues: CASTRGRENTEAFF. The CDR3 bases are TGTGCCAGCACCCGGGGCCGTGAGAACACTGAAGCTTTCTTT.